This TCR beta chain was obtained from a study of T cell changes during pregnancy in multiple sclerosis. Measured with immunoSEQ multiplex PCR; TCRdb has only the in-frame clones, and not every one. The sample lists tens of thousands of clones; just over 90% were seen once. With 11 bases removed from V and 6 bases from J, the gap between germline ends came to 18 bases. CDR3 length: 13 residues. The germline CDR1 and CDR2 sequences are LNHDA and SQIVND (reference sequence). The receptor was derived from a female donor with multiple sclerosis, enrolled in a pregnancy study. Specimen: CD4+ T cells from peripheral blood mononuclear cells, collected in the second trimester of pregnancy. V is TRBV19 and J is TRBJ2-3; a possible D gene is TRBD1 (6 bases). In DNA form, the CDR3 reads TGTGCCTCCCTAGAACAGGGCAGGGATACGCAGTATTTT. Its protein is CASLEQGRDTQYF.